This is a list of T cell receptor beta chains from one sample in a study of blood T cell repertoires in COVID-19. Clones were read by immunoSEQ multiplex PCR, and TCRdb kept only the in-frame ones, dropping some. Of approximately 260,000 clones listed, around four fifths are singletons. Sequencing used peripheral blood. Receptor source: a man in his 60s who had recovered from COVID-19. CDR3s include the opening cysteine and the closing phenylalanine or tryptophan. Fields, in order: D gene, J gene, V gene, clone size, CDR3 protein, CDR3 DNA. A D gene is named only where the DNA matches it firmly. Some rows mark clone size as missing; the rest say once, few, many or name a class of expanded clone.

. | TRBJ2-7 | TRBV30 | . | CAWVLGVEQYF | TGTGCCTGGGTCCTAGGGGTTGAGCAGTACTTC
. | TRBJ2-7 | TRBV29-1 | few | CSAAQGHEQYF | TGCAGCGCGGCCCAGGGCCACGAGCAGTACTTC
TRBD2 | TRBJ2-5 | TRBV9 | . | CASSATGTSGYQETQYF | TGTGCCAGCAGCGCCACCGGGACTAGCGGGTACCAAGAGACCCAGTACTTC
. | TRBJ1-2 | TRBV27 | few | CASSLSIGVDNYGYTF | TGTGCCAGCAGTTTATCAATCGGGGTAGATAACTATGGCTACACCTTC
. | TRBJ2-5 | TRBV28 | . | CASSLGQKETQYF | TGTGCCAGCAGTTTAGGACAGAAAGAGACCCAGTACTTC
. | TRBJ2-3 | TRBV28 | . | CASSFLASADTQYF | TGTGCCAGCAGTTTCCTCGCCAGCGCAGATACGCAGTATTTT
. | TRBJ2-6 | TRBV10-2 | . | CASRDTSGANVLTF | TGCGCCAGCAGGGACACCTCTGGGGCCAACGTCCTGACTTTC
. | TRBJ2-2 | TRBV6-5 | once | CASNPTGTYTGELFF | TGTGCCAGCAACCCGACCGGGACTTACACCGGGGAGCTGTTTTTT
. | TRBJ1-2 | TRBV30 | . | CAWTNSQLGYTF | TGTGCCTGGACCAATTCGCAGTTAGGCTACACCTTC
TRBD1 | TRBJ2-1 | TRBV6-6 | . | CAGGTGLLSEQFF | TGTGCCGGGGGGACAGGGCTATTAAGCGAGCAGTTCTTC
TRBD2 | TRBJ2-5 | TRBV19 | once | CASSIRAGGLQETQYF | TGTGCCAGTAGTATTAGAGCGGGGGGTCTCCAAGAGACCCAGTACTTC
. | TRBJ1-1 | TRBV7-9 | . | CASSLGATAKMNTEAFF | TGTGCCAGCAGCTTAGGGGCGACAGCTAAAATGAACACTGAAGCTTTCTTT
. | TRBJ1-6 | TRBV19 | . | CASSIQGWDNSPLHF | TGTGCCAGTAGTATACAGGGGTGGGATAATTCACCCCTCCACTTT
TRBD1 | TRBJ2-7 | TRBV7-9 | . | CASSLDSRGRRGYEQYF | TGTGCCAGCAGCTTGGACTCCAGGGGGCGGCGGGGCTACGAGCAGTACTTC
. | TRBJ1-1 | TRBV18 | . | CASSQRTDSLNTEAFF | TGTGCCAGCTCACAACGTACGGACAGTTTGAACACTGAAGCTTTCTTT
. | TRBJ1-1 | TRBV30 | . | CAWRPGHNTEAFF | TGTGCCTGGAGACCGGGACATAACACTGAAGCTTTCTTT
. | TRBJ2-7 | TRBV25-1 | . | CASSESGNEQYF | TGTGCCAGCAGTGAATCCGGGAACGAGCAGTACTTC
. | TRBJ2-2 | TRBV9 | few | CASSGRGPTTGELFF | TGTGCCAGCAGCGGGAGGGGGCCCACCACCGGGGAGCTGTTTTTT
TRBD2 | TRBJ2-5 | TRBV9 | . | CASSVGTSGKETQYF | TGTGCCAGCAGCGTTGGGACTAGCGGAAAAGAGACCCAGTACTTC
. | TRBJ2-5 | TRBV6-5 | . | CACASNTQYF | TGTGCCTGCGCGAGTAATACCCAGTACTTC
TRBD1 | TRBJ1-1 | TRBV5-1 | few | CASSTGGVGFMGTEAFF | TGCGCCAGCAGCACAGGGGGTGTAGGCTTTATGGGTACTGAAGCTTTCTTT
TRBD2 | TRBJ2-5 | TRBV11-3 | . | CASSLGLAGGPETQYF | TGTGCCAGCAGCTTAGGACTAGCGGGGGGTCCCGAGACCCAGTACTTC